The next 29 T cell receptor beta chains were all read from a single sample in a study of blood T cells in healthy people across ages. Together with a sample-barcoded 5' primer, a J-beta primer mix was included in a second PCR lasting about 6 to 12 cycles. Using its own MiXCR run on the 5' RACE reads, TCRdb lists one record per CDR3 protein. The data contain about 1.8 million distinct CDR3 sequences, about 50% of them seen just once; the ten biggest clones take up 2% to 2.5%. What was sequenced was blood. The source of these receptors is a woman aged 40 to 50 in good health.

V usage is TRBV12-3 or TRBV12-4 and J usage is TRBJ1-6; weak D call: TRBD1 (5 bases). The V and J ends lost 5 bases and 9 bases respectively, with 17 bases between them. The CDR3 runs 15 residues. The CDR3 sequence is CASSPHGGDGSPLHF. CDR3 DNA sequence: TGTGCCAGCAGTCCCCACGGAGGGGACGGTTCACCCCTCCACTTT.

This clonotype came up once. The chain recombines TRBV10-3 with TRBJ1-5; 9 nucleotides match TRBD1. This CDR3 is built from 17 residues. Germline V CDR1 and CDR2: ENHRY, SYGVKD. With V trimmed by 0 bases and J by 7 bases, 10 bases remained unmatched. The CDR3 here is CAISESRNRGQGQPQHF. DNA of the CDR3: TGTGCCATCAGTGAGTCAAGGAACAGGGGGCAAGGGCAGCCCCAGCATTTT.

The chain is built from TRBV7-2 and TRBJ2-1; a weak D match, TRBD1 (7 bases). This CDR3 is 15 amino acids long. CDR1 SGHTA and CDR2 FQGNSA come from the germline V gene. With 1 base removed from V and 9 bases from J, the gap between germline ends came to 16 bases. The CDR3 is CASSLVAGQLGEQFF. The CDR3 coding sequence is TGTGCCAGCAGCTTAGTTGCGGGACAGTTAGGTGAGCAGTTCTTC.

This clonotype was counted a single time. The chain combines TRBV12-3 or TRBV12-4 with TRBJ2-3, with TRBD2 as a possible D gene (6 bases). The length of the CDR3 is 15 residues. V was clipped by 6 bases and J by 6 bases, with 19 bases between them. In nucleotides, the CDR3 is TGTGCCAGCAGCCCGCGGGGATTTGATAGGGATACGCAGTATTTT. Translated, it gives CASSPRGFDRDTQYF.

The J gene is TRBJ2-3, the V gene TRBV14; TRBD1 agrees at 8 bases. J lost 5 bases, V lost 9 bases, and 10 bases had no gene match. This CDR3 region has 14 residues. Looked up from germline, CDR1 is SGHDN and CDR2 is FVKESK. The CDR3 DNA is TGTGCCAGTTCGGACAGGGTCGTCGTAGATACGCAGTATTTT. Residues: CASSDRVVVDTQYF.

The rearrangement uses TRBV27 and TRBJ2-1; TRBD2 matches 11 bases. J gave up 13 bases and V 3 bases, and 11 bases lay outside the gene matches. The CDR3 runs 15 residues. The V gene's germline CDR1 is MNHEY and CDR2 SMNVEV (reference sequence). In DNA, the CDR3 is TGTGCCAGCAGTTTCCGGTTTAGCGGGGGGGCCGAACAGTTCTTC. Its translation is CASSFRFSGGAEQFF.

V is TRBV12-3 or TRBV12-4 and J is TRBJ2-4; D is unresolved. V was shortened by 3 bases and J by 1 base, with 7 bases between the two germline ends. This CDR3 is 14 amino acids long. The CDR3 bases are TGTGCCAGCAGTTTGGTAGCTGCCAAAAACATTCAGTACTTC. Translated, it gives CASSLVAAKNIQYF.

This clonotype showed up just a few times. The V and J genes are TRBV27 and TRBJ2-1, with 7 bases aligning to TRBD2. Germline CDR1 MNHEY, CDR2 SMNVEV (reference sequence). This CDR3 has 15 residues. The trim removed 7 bases at V and 5 bases at J, leaving 11 bases unmatched. CDR3 residues: CASTSLAGLNNEQFF. For the CDR3, the DNA is TGTGCCAGCACATCCTTAGCGGGCTTGAACAATGAGCAGTTCTTC.

This chain uses TRBV6-5 with TRBJ2-5, with 7 bases lining up with TRBD2. Germline V gives CDR1 MNHEY, CDR2 SVGAGI. Trimming took 5 bases from V and 11 from J; bases not matched to a gene: 14. The CDR3 totals 14 residues. CDR3 residues: CASSGREGSREQYF. The CDR3 DNA sequence: TGTGCCAGCAGTGGCAGGGAGGGGAGTCGGGAGCAGTACTTC.

This clonotype was detected only once. This chain uses TRBV4-2 with TRBJ2-3; D may be TRBD1 or TRBD2 (6 bases each). Germline CDR1 and CDR2: LGHNA and YNFKEQ. Trimming pared 1 base from V and 0 bases from J, leaving 14 bases between. This CDR3 region has 17 residues. This chain's CDR3 is CASSQVGGGSSTDTQYF. Here the CDR3 DNA reads TGTGCCAGCAGCCAAGTAGGAGGGGGGTCGAGCACAGATACGCAGTATTTT.

This rearrangement joins TRBV4-2 to TRBJ2-3, with D possibly TRBD1 on 5 matching bases. CDR1 is LGHNA, CDR2 YNFKEQ, per germline. CDR3 length: 13 residues. V lost 5 bases and J 4 bases, leaving 10 bases between the germline ends. This CDR3 reads CASSAIRADTQYF. For the CDR3, the DNA is TGTGCCAGCAGCGCCATCAGGGCAGATACGCAGTATTTT.

The chain joins TRBV6-6 to TRBJ1-2; 9 bases are shared with TRBD1. V shed 5 bases, J shed 8 bases, and the junction held 9 bases outside the gene matches. This CDR3 contains 14 residues. Germline V gene sequence: CDR1 MNHNY, CDR2 SVGAGI (reference sequence). The CDR3 sequence is CASSPMTGGGGYTF. In DNA form, the CDR3 reads TGTGCCAGCAGTCCAATGACAGGGGGGGGAGGCTACACCTTC.

In its sample, this clonotype was seen a few times. The V call is TRBV24-1, the J call TRBJ2-1; 9 bases align to TRBD2. The ends lost 5 bases at V and 6 bases at J; junction bases unmatched: 10. CDR3 length equals 16 residues. CDR1 is KGHDR and CDR2 is SFDVKD in the germline V gene. The DNA of the CDR3 is TGTGCCACCAGTGCCCTCGCGGGGGGGCCCAGCAATGAGCAGTTCTTC. Protein: CATSALAGGPSNEQFF.

This clonotype was detected once. The V call is TRBV27, the J call TRBJ2-5, with a possible D match to TRBD2 (7 bases). TRBJ2-7 explains the end of the DNA better; the J call may be wrong. Germline V gene data show CDR1 as MNHEY and CDR2 as SMNVEV (reference sequence). The length of the CDR3 is 17 residues. The CDR3 protein is CASSLSTGGARTYEQYF. Here the CDR3 DNA reads TGTGCCAGCAGTTTATCGACTGGGGGGGCCAGAACCTACGAGCAGTACTTC.

This clonotype occurred a few times. The chain couples TRBV28 to TRBJ2-4; D perhaps matches TRBD1 (5 bases). The germline V and J ends were trimmed by 2 bases and 8 bases, with 7 bases remaining between them. This CDR3 comprises 12 residues. The germline CDR1 and CDR2 sequences are MDHEN and SYDVKM. The CDR3 bases are TGTGCCAGCAGTTTAATCAGGGACATTCAGTACTTC. It translates to CASSLIRDIQYF.

The chain joins TRBV29-1 to TRBJ1-5, with 7 bases lining up with TRBD1. After removal of 4 bases from V and 3 bases from J, the junction contained 9 bases not matched to a gene. The CDR3 is made up of 15 amino acids. CDR1 and CDR2 (germline): SQVTM, ANQGSEA. CDR3 in amino acids: CSVGNRDRNNQPQHF. CDR3 bases: TGCAGCGTTGGTAACCGGGACAGAAACAATCAGCCCCAGCATTTT.

The V and J genes are TRBV4-3 and TRBJ2-3, with 10 bases that match TRBD2. The CDR3 extends over 15 amino acids. CDR1 and CDR2 from the germline V gene are LGHNA and YSLEER. The V and J ends lost 7 bases and 4 bases, in that order; junction bases with no gene match: 8. The CDR3 DNA follows: TGCGCCAGCAACCTGGACCTAGCGGGGGCAGATACGCAGTATTTT. Translation gives CASNLDLAGADTQYF.

This chain links TRBV6-2 or TRBV6-3 with TRBJ2-1; TRBD1 is a possible D gene (6 bases). The CDR3 consists of 12 residues. Per germline, CDR1 MNHEY and CDR2 SVGEGT. V dropped 6 bases and J dropped 9 bases, with 12 bases sitting between them. CDR3 amino acids: CASRTGMGEQFF. CDR3 bases: TGTGCCAGCAGAACAGGGATGGGTGAGCAGTTCTTC.

This clonotype was counted a few times. The chain uses TRBV6-5 and TRBJ2-1; 12 bases are a match to TRBD2. V lost 0 bases to trimming and J lost 7 bases; unmatched junction nucleotides: 4. The germline V gene encodes CDR1 MNHEY and CDR2 SVGAGI. The CDR3 length is 16 residues. In DNA, the CDR3 is TGTGCCAGCAGTTACTCGCCTAGCGGGGGGGCTAATGAGCAGTTCTTC. Protein product: CASSYSPSGGANEQFF.

This clonotype was detected a few times. CDR3 protein: CTYNRGRYGYTF. CDR3 coding DNA: TGCACATATAACAGGGGCCGTTATGGCTACACCTTC. The V call is TRBV20-1, the J call TRBJ1-2, with 7 nucleotides matching TRBD1. There are 12 residues in the CDR3. Germline-derived CDR1 and CDR2 are DFQATT and SNEGSKA (reference sequence).

The chain joins TRBV20-1 to TRBJ2-3; TRBD1 or TRBD2 may be the D gene (5 bases each). Germline loops: CDR1 DFQATT, CDR2 SNEGSKA (reference sequence). The CDR3 runs to 11 residues. V lost 6 bases, J lost 8 bases, and 12 bases lay in between. The CDR3 protein is CSAWDRVTQYF. In DNA form, the CDR3 reads TGCAGTGCATGGGACCGAGTTACGCAGTATTTT.

The chain is built from TRBV4-1 and TRBJ2-3, with 9 bases fitting TRBD2. CDR3 length: 16 amino acids. The germline CDR1 and CDR2 sequences are MGHRA and YSYEKL. The junction had 2 bases not matched to a gene; V was cut back by 0 bases and J by 1 base. The CDR3 loop reads CASSQDQRGGTDTQYF. The DNA of the CDR3 is TGCGCCAGCAGCCAAGATCAGCGGGGGGGCACAGATACGCAGTATTTT.

The chain has TRBV27 and TRBJ2-1, with D perhaps being TRBD1 or TRBD2 (5 bases each). The CDR3 sequence is 21 residues long. Germline-derived CDR1 and CDR2 are MNHEY and SMNVEV (reference sequence). V was pared by 4 bases and J by 10 bases, with 38 bases between. For the CDR3, the DNA is TGTGCCAGCAGTTGGGGGTTAGGGGCGATTGGTGGACACGGGGTCCGTGGCGAGCAGTTCTTC. Translation: CASSWGLGAIGGHGVRGEQFF.

This rearrangement joins TRBV4-3 to TRBJ1-1, with D unclear. Deletions cut 0 bases from V and 5 bases from J, with 10 bases between. The CDR3 extends over 14 amino acids. Germline-derived CDR1 and CDR2 are LGHNA and YSLEER. CDR3 region: CASSQDNSRTEAFF. In DNA form, the CDR3 reads TGCGCCAGCAGCCAAGATAACTCCCGTACTGAAGCTTTCTTT.

V usage is TRBV5-1 and J usage is TRBJ2-1; a weak D match, TRBD1 (5 bases). The CDR3 has 16 residues. The germline V gene has CDR1 SGHRS and CDR2 YFSETQ. V lost 0 bases and J 3 bases, leaving 13 bases between the germline ends. For the CDR3, the DNA is TGCGCCAGCAGCTTGGTTGTGCAGGGCCTCTACAATGAGCAGTTCTTC. It yields the protein CASSLVVQGLYNEQFF.

The chain joins TRBV3-1 to TRBJ2-6, with D unresolved. This CDR3 spans 13 amino acids. Germline V gene lookup returns CDR1 LGHDT and CDR2 YNNKEL (reference sequence). The V gene lost 1 base and the J gene lost 13 bases, with 11 bases spanning the gap. CDR3 sequence reads: CASSQGPQRVLTF. The CDR3 DNA reads TGTGCCAGCAGCCAAGGGCCGCAACGTGTCCTGACTTTC.

This clonotype was seen many times. The chain carries TRBV6-6 and TRBJ2-7; D is ambiguous. This CDR3 has 14 residues. Germline V CDR1 and CDR2: MNHNY, SVGAGI (reference sequence). Trimming took off 6 bases at V and 3 bases at J, with 15 bases between the two ends. The DNA of the CDR3 is TGTGCCAGCAGCTACAGATCCGCGGTCTACGAGCAGTACTTC. Amino acid sequence: CASSYRSAVYEQYF.

The chain recombines TRBV5-1 with TRBJ1-1; D is perhaps TRBD1 (5 bases). V was clipped by 3 bases and J by 1 base, with 7 bases between them. The CDR3 sequence is 13 residues long. The germline CDR1 and CDR2 sequences are SGHRS and YFSETQ. CDR3 sequence reads: CASSWDENTEAFF. The DNA of the CDR3 is TGCGCCAGCAGCTGGGACGAGAACACTGAAGCTTTCTTT.

This clonotype was observed once. The chain combines TRBV20-1 with TRBJ2-3; D is uncertain. The CDR3 sequence is 10 residues long. CDR1 DFQATT and CDR2 SNEGSKA come from the germline V gene (reference sequence). With 4 bases removed from V and 4 bases from J, the gap between germline ends came to 3 bases. CDR3 loop: CSATPDTQYF. Written as DNA, the CDR3 is TGCAGTGCTACCCCAGATACGCAGTATTTT.